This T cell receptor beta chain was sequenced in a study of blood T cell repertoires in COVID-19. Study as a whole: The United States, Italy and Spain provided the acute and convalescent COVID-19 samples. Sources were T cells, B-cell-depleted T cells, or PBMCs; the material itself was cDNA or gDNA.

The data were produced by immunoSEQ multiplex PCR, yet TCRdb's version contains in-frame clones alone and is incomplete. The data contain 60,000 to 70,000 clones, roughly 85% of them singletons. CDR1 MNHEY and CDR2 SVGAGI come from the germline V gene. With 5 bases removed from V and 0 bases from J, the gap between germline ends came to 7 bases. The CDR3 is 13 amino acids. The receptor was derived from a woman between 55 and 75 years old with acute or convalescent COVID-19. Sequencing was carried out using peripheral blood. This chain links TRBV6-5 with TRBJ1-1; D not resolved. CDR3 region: CASSLSLNTEAFF. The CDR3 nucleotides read TGTGCCAGCAGTCTTTCTCTGAACACTGAAGCTTTCTTT.